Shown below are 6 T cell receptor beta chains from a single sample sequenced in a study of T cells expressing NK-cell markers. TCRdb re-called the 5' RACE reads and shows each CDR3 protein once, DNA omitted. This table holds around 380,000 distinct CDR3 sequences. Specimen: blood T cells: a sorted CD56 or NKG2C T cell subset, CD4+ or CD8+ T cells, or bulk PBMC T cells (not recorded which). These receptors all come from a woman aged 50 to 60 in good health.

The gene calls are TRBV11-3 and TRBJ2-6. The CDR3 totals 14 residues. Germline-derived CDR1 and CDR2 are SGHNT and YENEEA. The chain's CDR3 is CASSYGTGANVLTF.

The CDR3 loop is CASSQQGRTEAFF. The chain links TRBV4-1 to TRBJ1-1; TCRdb lists TRBD1, though no DNA is available to test this call. This CDR3 is 13 amino acids long. Germline CDR1 and CDR2: MGHRA and YSYEKL.

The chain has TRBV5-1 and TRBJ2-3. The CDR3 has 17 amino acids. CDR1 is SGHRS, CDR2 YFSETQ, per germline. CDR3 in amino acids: CASSFPRGRSSTDTQYF.

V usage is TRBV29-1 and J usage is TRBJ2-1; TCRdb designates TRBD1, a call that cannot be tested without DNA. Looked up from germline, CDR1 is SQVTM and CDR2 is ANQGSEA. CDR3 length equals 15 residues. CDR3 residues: CSVVFRDLAGNEQFF.

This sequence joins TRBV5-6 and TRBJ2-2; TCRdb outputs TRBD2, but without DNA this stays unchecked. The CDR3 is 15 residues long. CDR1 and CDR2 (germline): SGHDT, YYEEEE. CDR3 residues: CASSLSRGGIGELFF.

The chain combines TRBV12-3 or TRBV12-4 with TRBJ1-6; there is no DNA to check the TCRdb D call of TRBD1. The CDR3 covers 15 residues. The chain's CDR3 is CASSLGTGSNSPLHF.